The clone carrying this TCR beta chain was recorded only once. The sample is drawn from a study of blood T cell repertoires in COVID-19. The ends were cut back, 3 bases at V and 5 bases at J, with 10 bases in the middle. The CDR3 totals 14 residues. Germline CDR1 MNHEY, CDR2 SMNVEV (reference sequence). How the authors handled the data: Estimation of nucleated cell counts was performed using reference gene primer amplification. Repertoires were generated with immunoSEQ multiplex PCR, while TCRdb's copy carries only in-frame clones and drops some. D and trimming come from the DNA, and the V and J calls and clone size come from that table. The sample consists of about 110,000 clones, around 89% of them appearing once.

The chain employs TRBV27 and TRBJ1-4, with a weak D call TRBD1 (6 bases). Material: peripheral blood. The receptor comes from a woman older than 75 with acute or convalescent COVID-19. CDR3 residues: CASSLTGGNEKLFF. The DNA of the CDR3 is TGTGCCAGCAGTTTGACAGGTGGAAATGAAAAACTGTTTTTT.